This passage covers 29 T cell receptor beta chains from one sample sequenced in a study of blood T cell repertoires in COVID-19. Here immunoSEQ multiplex PCR was the method, and the copy in TCRdb shows in-frame clones only, minus some. In the table there are about 74,000 clones, roughly four fifths of which are singletons. Sequenced: peripheral blood. Receptor source: a human donor in a cohort sampled during active COVID-19.

This clone was seen only once. This rearrangement joins TRBV19 to TRBJ2-3; 10 bases fit TRBD2. Germline values: CDR1 LNHDA, CDR2 SQIVND (reference sequence). The V and J ends lost 8 bases and 0 bases, in that order; junction bases with no gene match: 11. This CDR3 region has 17 residues. Here the CDR3 reads CASSDVAGGLSTDTQYF. For the CDR3, the DNA is TGTGCCAGTTCCGACGTAGCGGGGGGCCTTAGCACAGATACGCAGTATTTT.

The chain links TRBV19 to TRBJ1-1; 8 bases are shared with TRBD1. The CDR3 consists of 13 residues. The germline V gene encodes CDR1 LNHDA and CDR2 SQIVND (reference sequence). V lost 4 bases and J lost 8; bases outside the gene matches: 6. CDR3 nucleotides: TGTGCCAGTAGTACCTTCAGGGGGCCCGAAGCTTTCTTT. Translating it yields CASSTFRGPEAFF.

This clone was counted a few times. This rearrangement joins TRBV6-1 to TRBJ2-5; 11 bases match TRBD2. V lost 1 base, J lost 2 bases, and 9 bases stayed unmatched. The CDR3 totals 18 residues. The germline gives CDR1 MNHNS, CDR2 SASEGT. CDR3 region: CASSEVASGGRSQETQYF. The CDR3 DNA reads as TGTGCCAGCAGTGAAGTGGCTAGCGGGGGGCGATCTCAAGAGACCCAGTACTTC.

This sequence joins TRBV4-1 and TRBJ2-7, with D possibly being TRBD2 (7 bases). Trimming took off 5 bases at V and 5 bases at J, with 19 bases between the two ends. CDR1 and CDR2 from the germline V gene are MGHRA and YSYEKL. The CDR3 extends over 15 amino acids. CDR3 in amino acids: CASSTGGVGGDEQYF. The CDR3 region has the DNA TGCGCCAGCAGCACGGGGGGTGTAGGGGGGGACGAGCAGTACTTC.

The genes are TRBV2 and TRBJ1-5, with 9 bases matching TRBD1. The CDR3 consists of 16 residues. The trim removed 6 bases at V and 0 bases at J, leaving 6 bases unmatched. Germline V gene data show CDR1 as SNHLY and CDR2 as FYNNEI. The CDR3 DNA is TGTGCCAGCAGGGTTGGGACAGGGTATAGCAATCAGCCCCAGCATTTT. Protein product: CASRVGTGYSNQPQHF.

The chain recombines TRBV7-6 with TRBJ2-2; 10 bases line up with TRBD2. Losses at the gene ends were 4 bases for V and 2 bases for J; bases not matched to a gene: 10. There are 18 residues in the CDR3. Germline CDR1 reads SGHVS; CDR2 reads FNYEAQ. The CDR3 bases are TGTGCCAGCAGCTCCTCACTAGCGGGGCTGGCAAACACCGGGGAGCTGTTTTTT. Amino acids: CASSSSLAGLANTGELFF.

The chain is built from TRBV6-4 and TRBJ1-2; TRBD1 aligns across 9 bases. V lost 5 bases to trimming and J lost 2 bases; unmatched junction nucleotides: 9. Germline V gives CDR1 MRHNA, CDR2 SNTAGT. The CDR3 length is 16 residues. The chain's CDR3 is CASSLSPGQGNYGYTF. The CDR3, as DNA: TGTGCCAGCAGTCTATCCCCGGGACAGGGAAACTATGGCTACACCTTC.

This clone appeared once. The V gene is TRBV19, the J gene TRBJ1-1, with 8 bases identical to TRBD1. The CDR3 spans 14 residues. V was pared by 6 bases and J by 1 base, with 4 bases of the junction left unmatched. Germline lookup yields CDR1 LNHDA and CDR2 SQIVND (reference sequence). CDR3 sequence: CASRPDRANTEAFF. The CDR3 bases are TGTGCCAGTAGACCGGACAGGGCGAACACTGAAGCTTTCTTT. Together with reference TRBV19 and TRBJ1-1, the CDR3 gives the full variable domain: DGGITQSPKYLFRKEGQNVTLSCEQNLNHDAMYWYRQDPGQGLRLIYYSQIVNDFQKGDIAEGYSVSREKKESFPLTVTSAQKNPTAFYLCASRPDRANTEAFFGQGTRLTVV.

As DNA, the CDR3 is TGTGCCAGTAGTATAACTGACAGGGGGATGACAGATACGCAGTATTTT. The encoded protein is CASSITDRGMTDTQYF. This sequence joins TRBV19 and TRBJ2-3, with TRBD1 matching 9 bases. The germline gives CDR1 LNHDA, CDR2 SQIVND (reference sequence). The CDR3 extends over 16 amino acids. Germline trimming cut 2 bases from V and 3 bases from J; bases unmatched to any gene: 6.

The genes are TRBV27 and TRBJ1-2; TRBD1 agrees at 7 bases. The CDR3 extends over 13 amino acids. Germline V gives CDR1 MNHEY, CDR2 SMNVEV (reference sequence). Trimming removed 5 bases from V and 3 bases from J; junction bases left unmatched: 3. The CDR3 DNA is TGTGCCAGCAGTAAAACAGGGGACTATGGCTACACCTTC. Translating gives CASSKTGDYGYTF.

This sequence joins TRBV19 and TRBJ2-5, with a tentative D call TRBD2 (5 bases). This CDR3 is built from 13 residues. V lost 3 bases and J 5 bases, leaving 10 bases between the germline ends. The germline CDR1 and CDR2 sequences are LNHDA and SQIVND (reference sequence). The CDR3 DNA reads as TGTGCCAGTAGTATGCTAGCCGGCGAGACCCAGTACTTC. Translated, it gives CASSMLAGETQYF.

For the CDR3, the DNA is TGTGCCAGCAGTCGGGGGTTGACTAATGAAAAACTGTTTTTT. It encodes CASSRGLTNEKLFF. The rearrangement links TRBV2 to TRBJ1-4; D possibly corresponds to TRBD1 (5 bases). Trimming pared 5 bases from V and 2 bases from J, leaving 9 bases between. This CDR3 spans 14 amino acids. The germline gives CDR1 SNHLY, CDR2 FYNNEI.

V gene TRBV19 combines with J gene TRBJ2-1, with 8 positions matching TRBD2. The trim removed 6 bases at V and 6 bases at J, leaving 10 bases unmatched. Looked up from germline, CDR1 is LNHDA and CDR2 is SQIVND (reference sequence). The CDR3 sequence is 15 residues long. The CDR3 region has the DNA TGTGCCAGTAGGGCCAGCGGGGGCCCGCCCAATGAGCAGTTCTTC. Its translation: CASRASGGPPNEQFF.

The CDR3 coding sequence is TGTGCCAGCACGGATCCTCGACAGGTCCCCAATGAGCAGTTCTTC. It encodes CASTDPRQVPNEQFF. The chain uses TRBV5-4 and TRBJ2-1; D might be TRBD1 (6 bases). Germline CDR1 is SGHNT and CDR2 is YYREEE (reference sequence). There are 15 residues in the CDR3. Trimming removed 6 bases at V and 6 bases at J, with 19 bases between.

The rearrangement joins TRBV18 to TRBJ2-5; 8 nucleotides line up with TRBD2. Trimming cost V 0 bases and J 0 bases; bases outside gene matches: 3. The CDR3 is made up of 16 amino acids. CDR1 and CDR2 from the germline V gene are KGHSH and LQKENI. In DNA form, the CDR3 reads TGTGCCAGCTCACCACCGCAGCGGGGGTACCAAGAGACCCAGTACTTC. Its translation is CASSPPQRGYQETQYF.

The chain joins TRBV7-3 to TRBJ1-3, with TRBD1 matching 8 bases. The germline CDR1 and CDR2 sequences are SGHTA and FQGTGA. CDR3 size: 15 residues. J was trimmed by 5 bases and V by 0 bases; bases with no gene match: 3. DNA of the CDR3: TGTGCCAGCAGCTTAACCACAGGGGGTAGAAACACCATATATTTT. It specifies CASSLTTGGRNTIYF.

CDR3 sequence: CASSVGQGTTGELFF. Written as DNA, the CDR3 is TGTGCCAGCAGCGTAGGTCAGGGGACCACCGGGGAGCTGTTTTTT. The chain joins TRBV9 to TRBJ2-2; tentative D call: TRBD1 (6 bases). CDR1 and CDR2 (germline): SGDLS, YYNGEE. V lost 0 bases, J lost 4 bases, and 10 bases lay in between. This CDR3 comprises 15 residues.

The gene calls are TRBV5-1 and TRBJ2-7, with 12 bases lining up with TRBD2. Germline CDR1 SGHRS, CDR2 YFSETQ. The CDR3 extends over 15 amino acids. V was clipped by 4 bases and J by 2 bases; unmatched bases: 4. In nucleotides, the CDR3 is TGCGCCAGCAGCCTTTCTAGCGGGGGGGCCTACGAGCAGTACTTC. Protein sequence: CASSLSSGGAYEQYF.

The V call is TRBV5-6, the J call TRBJ1-2, with D perhaps TRBD1 (5 bases). Germline CDR1 and CDR2: SGHDT and YYEEEE. Trimming removed 0 bases from V and 5 bases from J, with 8 bases in between. The CDR3 runs to 13 residues. CDR3 nucleotides: TGTGCCAGCAGCTTGGGACAGAGTTATGGCTACACCTTC. Protein: CASSLGQSYGYTF.

The genes are TRBV4-3 and TRBJ2-6; D not certain. Trimming took off 1 base at V and 2 bases at J, with 6 bases between the two ends. CDR1 and CDR2 from the germline V gene are LGHNA and YSLEER. The CDR3 totals 15 residues. The CDR3 is CASSQGQAGANVLTF. The CDR3 DNA follows: TGCGCCAGCAGCCAAGGCCAGGCTGGGGCCAACGTCCTGACTTTC.

This chain links TRBV5-1 with TRBJ1-1, with TRBD1 as a possible D gene (6 bases). Germline loops: CDR1 SGHRS, CDR2 YFSETQ. CDR3 length: 13 residues. Trimming removed 4 bases from V and 6 bases from J, with 13 bases in between. The CDR3 is CASSLAQGPEAFF. The CDR3 DNA follows: TGCGCCAGCAGCCTTGCGCAGGGGCCTGAAGCTTTCTTT.

This clone showed up just once. This chain uses TRBV6-1 with TRBJ2-3; D is possibly TRBD2 (6 bases). V shed 4 bases and J shed 5 bases, with 22 bases lying between them. CDR3 size: 17 residues. The germline gives CDR1 MNHNS, CDR2 SASEGT. The CDR3 loop reads CASSGRLLGQEGDTQYF. The CDR3 nucleotides are TGTGCCAGCAGTGGGAGGCTACTAGGCCAGGAGGGAGATACGCAGTATTTT.

The rearrangement uses TRBV5-1 and TRBJ1-1, with 8 bases aligning to TRBD1. Germline assignment: CDR1 SGHRS and CDR2 YFSETQ. The CDR3 is 15 amino acids. Germline trimming cut 4 bases from V and 0 bases from J; bases unmatched to any gene: 5. This CDR3 reads CASSPQGGMNTEAFF. CDR3 in DNA: TGCGCCAGCAGCCCACAGGGGGGCATGAACACTGAAGCTTTCTTT.

This clone was recorded only once. In DNA, the CDR3 is TGTGCCAGCAGTTCTAACAGGGGGCTTTCGGATGGCTACACCTTC. It translates to CASSSNRGLSDGYTF. V is TRBV7-6 and J is TRBJ1-2, with 9 nucleotides matching TRBD1. Germline-derived CDR1 and CDR2 are SGHVS and FNYEAQ. CDR3 length: 15 residues. J was trimmed by 6 bases and V by 6 bases; bases with no gene match: 11.

The chain is built from TRBV2 and TRBJ2-3; 12 nucleotides line up with TRBD2. CDR3 length: 14 residues. The germline gives CDR1 SNHLY, CDR2 FYNNEI. V was clipped by 6 bases and J by 3 bases; unmatched bases: 1. CDR3 DNA sequence: TGTGCCAGCAGGACTAGCGGGGGTACAGATACGCAGTATTTT. Its protein is CASRTSGGTDTQYF.

The chain combines TRBV28 with TRBJ1-5; D perhaps matches TRBD1 (6 bases). CDR3 length equals 14 residues. Between the trimmed V and J ends, which lost 5 bases and 7 bases, there was a span of 15 bases. CDR1 is MDHEN, CDR2 SYDVKM, per germline. The CDR3: CASSLRQVVQPQHF. Written as DNA, the CDR3 is TGTGCCAGCAGTCTACGACAGGTAGTCCAGCCCCAGCATTTT.

This chain links TRBV29-1 with TRBJ1-1; D is undetermined. Germline CDR1 SQVTM, CDR2 ANQGSEA. The V gene lost 4 bases and the J gene lost 3 bases, with 15 bases spanning the gap. The CDR3 extends over 14 amino acids. The CDR3 sequence is CSVAAPPLYTEAFF. The CDR3 region has the DNA TGCAGCGTTGCAGCGCCGCCGCTTTACACTGAAGCTTTCTTT.

The chain recombines TRBV27 with TRBJ1-1; D ambiguous. Trimming removed 2 bases at V and 4 bases at J, with 11 bases between. In germline, CDR1 is MNHEY, CDR2 SMNVEV (reference sequence). The CDR3 is 14 residues long. For the CDR3, the DNA is TGTGCCAGCAGTTTAAGAGGGAAAGGCACTGAAGCTTTCTTT. It is translated as CASSLRGKGTEAFF.

V and J are TRBV4-1 and TRBJ2-1; 8 nucleotides agree with TRBD2. Germline loops: CDR1 MGHRA, CDR2 YSYEKL. This CDR3 spans 17 amino acids. V was clipped by 4 bases and J by 0 bases; unmatched bases: 8. DNA for the CDR3: TGCGCCAGCAGCCCCACGACTAGCGCGAGCTCCTACAATGAGCAGTTCTTC. Its translation: CASSPTTSASSYNEQFF.